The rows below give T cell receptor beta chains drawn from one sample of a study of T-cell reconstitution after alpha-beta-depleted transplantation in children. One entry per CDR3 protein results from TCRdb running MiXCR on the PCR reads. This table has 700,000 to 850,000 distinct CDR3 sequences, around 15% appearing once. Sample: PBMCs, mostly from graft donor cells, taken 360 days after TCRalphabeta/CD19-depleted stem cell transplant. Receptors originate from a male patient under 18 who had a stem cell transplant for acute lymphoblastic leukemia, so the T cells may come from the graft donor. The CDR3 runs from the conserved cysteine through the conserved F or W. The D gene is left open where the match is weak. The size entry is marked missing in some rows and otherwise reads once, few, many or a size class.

TGTGCCACCGGGGTAGCGGGAGGGCCGAATGAGCAGTTCTTC CATGVAGGPNEQFF TRBV24-1 NA TRBD2 TRBJ2-1
TGTGCCAGCAAAGGGGAGAGTAGGGATGGATCCTACGAGCAGTACTTC CASKGESRDGSYEQYF TRBV21-1 many NA TRBJ2-7
TGTGCCAGCAGCTTAAGGGTGGTGCGACTAGCGGGAAATCGTCGGGCCAAAAACATTCAGTACTTC CASSLRVVRLAGNRRAKNIQYF TRBV7-3 few TRBD2 TRBJ2-4
TGTGCCAGCAGCGTAACTCACACCCTCGGCCGATACGAGCAGTACTTC CASSVTHTLGRYEQYF TRBV9 NA NA TRBJ2-7
TGTGCCAGCAGTTGGAGCGGCCCCTCCGAGCAGTACTTC CASSWSGPSEQYF TRBV27 many NA TRBJ2-7
TGCGCCAGCAGCTCCGGAGCCTTGGGGCAGTACTTC CASSSGALGQYF TRBV5-1 many NA TRBJ2-7
TGTGCTAGTGGGTTGACAGGGTTGGGGGGGACCCAGTACTTC CASGLTGLGGTQYF TRBV12-5 NA NA TRBJ2-5
TGTGCCAGCAGTCCCTCACCCAGGGGATTTTCTGAAGCTTTCTTT CASSPSPRGFSEAFF TRBV28 NA NA TRBJ1-1
TGTGCCAGCAGCTTAGCAGGGGGCTTCGGAAACACCATATATTTT CASSLAGGFGNTIYF TRBV7-8 few TRBD1 TRBJ1-3
TGTGCCAGCAGGATGACTAGCGGGAGGGTCTTGACCCAGTACTTC CASRMTSGRVLTQYF TRBV6-1 many TRBD2 TRBJ2-5
TGTGCCAACCAGAGGGGCTCGGGAGAGCAGTACTTC CANQRGSGEQYF TRBV28 NA NA TRBJ2-7
TGTGCCAGCACCGGGGCGCCGTCCGGGGAGCTGTTTTTT CASTGAPSGELFF TRBV7-9 few NA TRBJ2-2
TGCGCCAGCAGCCAAGGACTAGGAGGACCCACCGGGGAGCTGTTTTTT CASSQGLGGPTGELFF TRBV4-1 few NA TRBJ2-2
TGCGCCAGCAGCCGACTAGCGGGATCCAGTGAGCAGTTCTTC CASSRLAGSSEQFF TRBV5-1 few TRBD2 TRBJ2-1
TGTGCCAGCAGCTTAAACCCCTTGCCCAGCGGGAGATTAGATACGCAGTATTTT CASSLNPLPSGRLDTQYF TRBV7-3 few TRBD2 TRBJ2-3
TGTGCCAGCAGCGTAGACTTCGTGGCCGAGCAGTACTTC CASSVDFVAEQYF TRBV9 many NA TRBJ2-7
TGTGCCAGCAGTGATGGGGGACCGTACAATCAGCCCCAGCATTTT CASSDGGPYNQPQHF TRBV2 few NA TRBJ1-5
TGCGCCAGCAGCTTTCGAGGGACTAGCGTCACTGAGCAGTTCTTC CASSFRGTSVTEQFF TRBV5-1 few TRBD2 TRBJ2-1
TGTGCCAGCAGCCAGCTTGGGGCCAGATGGTCACCCCTCCACTTT CASSQLGARWSPLHF TRBV3-1 NA NA TRBJ1-6
TGTGCCAGCTCACCCATGAGGACAGGGAGGGGCAAAAACATTCAGTACTTC CASSPMRTGRGKNIQYF TRBV18 NA NA TRBJ2-4
TGCAGCCGCCCGGGACTAGCGGGAAGCACAGATACGCAGTATTTT CSRPGLAGSTDTQYF TRBV20-1 few TRBD2 TRBJ2-3
TGTGCCAGCAGTTTAGGGCTAGCGGGTACATTCCAAGAGACCCAGTACTTC CASSLGLAGTFQETQYF TRBV12-3/TRBV12-4 few TRBD2 TRBJ2-5
TGCAGTGCTACGGACAGATACCAAGATACGCAGTATTTT CSATDRYQDTQYF TRBV20-1 NA NA TRBJ2-3
TGTGCCAGCAGTTTCTCTAGCGGGGAAAGCTCCTACGAGCAGTACTTC CASSFSSGESSYEQYF TRBV12-3/TRBV12-4 once TRBD2 TRBJ2-7
TGTGCCAGCAGCCGACTAGCGGGCCGGGGGAATGAGCAGTTCTTC CASSRLAGRGNEQFF TRBV3-1 few TRBD2 TRBJ2-1
TGTGCCAGCAGCACGGGACTAGCGGAAACCTACGAGCAGTACTTC CASSTGLAETYEQYF TRBV9 few TRBD2 TRBJ2-7
TGCGCCAGCAGCTTGGGGACAGTGGGGACCTACAATGAGCAGTTCTTC CASSLGTVGTYNEQFF TRBV5-1 NA NA TRBJ2-1
TGTGCCAGCAGTTACTCGGTCGCCCGGGGACAAGAGACCCAGTACTTC CASSYSVARGQETQYF TRBV6-2/TRBV6-3 few NA TRBJ2-5
TGTGCCAGCAAGACAGGGAACTATGGCTACACCTTC CASKTGNYGYTF TRBV18 few TRBD1 TRBJ1-2
TGCGCCAGCAGCCAAGGAGACTCCCGTTTCGGGGAGCTGTTTTTT CASSQGDSRFGELFF TRBV4-1 few NA TRBJ2-2
TGTGCCAGCAGTGGATCGCCTGGGACAGGGAATAGCAATCAGCCCCAGCATTTT CASSGSPGTGNSNQPQHF TRBV6-2/TRBV6-3 NA TRBD1 TRBJ1-5
TGTGCCAGCAGCTTAGAAGCTAGCGGGAGGTTGTTGGCCTACGAGCAGTACTTC CASSLEASGRLLAYEQYF TRBV11-2 NA TRBD2 TRBJ2-7
TGCAGCGTTGAGGCGGCGAACACCGGGGAGCTGTTTTTT CSVEAANTGELFF TRBV29-1 few NA TRBJ2-2
TGTGCCAGCACCCCCTTCGGTCGGGGCACCGGGGAGCTGTTTTTT CASTPFGRGTGELFF TRBV2 few NA TRBJ2-2
TGCGCCACCCGAGCTAGCGGACCCTACGAGCAGTACTTC CATRASGPYEQYF TRBV10-2 NA TRBD2 TRBJ2-7